This TCR beta chain was found in a study of identical twins. TCRdb reprocessed the 5' RACE reads with MiXCR, giving one entry per CDR3 protein. In the table there are around 290,000 distinct CDR3 sequences, roughly 8.6% of which are singletons. Trimming pared 6 bases from V and 1 base from J, leaving 9 bases between. The CDR3 totals 13 residues. There are many counts of this clonotype. This same sample was also taken into another study, of yellow fever vaccine responses in identical twins.

This sequence joins TRBV12-3 or TRBV12-4 and TRBJ1-1; D uncertain. The specimen sequenced was CD8+ T cells sorted from blood. The receptor was derived from a woman aged 18-29 years in good health. The CDR3 coding sequence is TGTGCCAGCAGCATGACCCCGAACACTGAAGCTTTCTTT. Encoded protein: CASSMTPNTEAFF.